These T cell receptor beta chains were read from a single sample in a study of CD8+ T cells in alopecia areata. Sequenced by immunoSEQ multiplex PCR; TCRdb stores in-frame clones only, minus some. The profile covers 200,000 or so clones, with around two fifths appearing a single time and 0.4% to 0.55% taken by the ten largest. The specimen was CD4+ T cells sorted from blood, collected at approximately week 31, from a patient treated with tofacitinib. These receptors originate from a human donor with alopecia areata. Each CDR3 is given without its conserved first and last residue. Fields, in order: V gene, CDR3 protein.

V: TRBV30; CDR3: AWSYNYGYT
V: TRBV30; CDR3: AWDTGANVLT
V: TRBV20-1; CDR3: RGQRNTEAF
V: TRBV5-1; CDR3: ASSLSGSRRKLSNQPQH
V: TRBV7-2; CDR3: ASSLSGYSYEQY
V: TRBV5-6; CDR3: ASSLPVKQETQY
V: TRBV19; CDR3: ASNPSGHNEQF
V: TRBV7-2; CDR3: ASSLAPRGLVETQY
V: TRBV20-1; CDR3: SASRGNEQF
V: TRBV25-1; CDR3: ASSKGTGGHEQY
V: TRBV5-1; CDR3: ASSLSLSGGRSTDTQY
V: TRBV18; CDR3: ASSPGRSADTQY
V: TRBV9; CDR3: ASSVGIGEQF
V: TRBV7-2; CDR3: ASSPFTGSVNTEAF
V: TRBV29-1; CDR3: SVEFSLDTEAF
V: TRBV29-1; CDR3: SVSEGTENQPQH
V: TRBV27; CDR3: ASSLSEQGANRETQY
V: TRBV28; CDR3: ASSGPGENTEAF
V: TRBV30; CDR3: AFSGRNYEQY
V: TRBV7-9; CDR3: ASSQSVGGRYGYT
V: TRBV5-1; CDR3: ASSLGLRQQETQY
V: TRBV5-1; CDR3: ASSLARGGAEAF
V: TRBV7-9; CDR3: ASSLARDSSGYT
V: TRBV18; CDR3: ASSPPRPQETQY
V: TRBV30; CDR3: AWRSGPNTGELF
V: TRBV6-1; CDR3: ASSEMPGIYEQY
V: TRBV29-1; CDR3: SGGDYEQY
V: TRBV10-2; CDR3: ASSESKSPLH
V: TRBV15; CDR3: ATSRGNSGSYNEQF
V: TRBV7-8; CDR3: ASSLETRAGGRYEQY
V: TRBV4-1; CDR3: ASSQPTQRNTQY
V: TRBV30; CDR3: AWSVRQDLQY
V: TRBV9; CDR3: ASSVSGQGYSNTEAF
V: TRBV5-1; CDR3: ASSLVSYEQY
V: TRBV18; CDR3: ASSRTGSTEAF
V: TRBV29-1; CDR3: SVFTGTSSNQPQH
V: TRBV13; CDR3: ASSIKPVGAEAF
V: TRBV11-2; CDR3: ASRRTGSDSPLH
V: TRBV20-1; CDR3: RLAGTDTQY
V: TRBV9; CDR3: ASSVSVLLGAEAF
V: TRBV9; CDR3: ASSVGLREVNEQF
V: TRBV13; CDR3: ASSFLRTSGTAGELF
V: TRBV6-5; CDR3: ASSYRRGIDEQY
V: TRBV19; CDR3: ASSSQGAGNTEAF
V: TRBV6-5; CDR3: ASRIDRSSYNEQF
V: TRBV25-1; CDR3: ASSSLRGGKTQY